This TCR beta chain was observed in a study of blood T cell repertoires in COVID-19. Study-wide context: COVID-19 samples, acute and convalescent, were from the United States, Italy and Spain. Sources were T cells, B-cell-depleted T cells, or PBMCs; the material itself was cDNA or gDNA.

Concerning this clone itself: Other DNA sequences in this specimen translate into the identical CDR3.

This CDR3 has 15 amino acids. Germline V gene data show CDR1 as SGHRS and CDR2 as YFSETQ. The ends lost 2 bases at V and 5 bases at J; junction bases unmatched: 6. In the study's own analysis: Amplifying reference gene primers gave estimates of nucleated cell counts. The data were produced by immunoSEQ multiplex PCR, yet TCRdb's version contains in-frame clones alone and is incomplete. V, J and clone size derive from that table, while D and trimming were established from the DNA sequence. This table holds hundreds of thousands of clones, roughly 90% found once. Material for sequencing was peripheral blood. The clonotype was recovered from a middle-aged man with acute or convalescent COVID-19. The rearrangement joins TRBV5-1 to TRBJ1-4; 7 bases line up with TRBD1. CDR3 in DNA: TGCGCCAGCAGCTTAGGGACAGAGAGGAATGAAAAACTGTTTTTT. Its translation is CASSLGTERNEKLFF.